Listed below are T cell receptor beta chains from one sample, sequenced in a study of blood T cell repertoires in COVID-19. The assay was immunoSEQ multiplex PCR, and TCRdb's table has in-frame clones only and misses some. The sample includes some 150,000 clones, 80% to 85% of them seen just once. Material for sequencing was peripheral blood. The receptor source for this set is a woman in her sixties with active or convalescent COVID-19. CDR3s include the opening cysteine and the closing phenylalanine or tryptophan. Clone sizes are given selectively: once, few, many, or a class where the clone is expanded.

>NA|TRBV9|16
CASNPLPGGSGNTIYF
>NA|TRBV29-1|13
CSVQIRADNEQFF
>once|TRBV28|19
CASSPPGLAGVLSSDEQYF
>NA|TRBV10-3|16
CAISPTSGGAGDTQYF
>NA|TRBV3-1/TRBV3-2|13
CASSTKGTGELFF
>NA|TRBV9|15
CASSGTSTSTDTQYF
>NA|TRBV19|16
CASSPWTSGQYNEQFF
>NA|TRBV3-1/TRBV3-2|13
CASSQGAGLEAFF
>once|TRBV30|13
CAWDQEQYNEQFF
>NA|TRBV19|18
CASSAPGQGSANTGELFF
>NA|TRBV5-1|18
CASSLSMVASGGQETQYF
>NA|TRBV28|16
CASSPRDRGSNQPQHF
>NA|TRBV5-4|13
CASRPGTRTEAFF
>NA|TRBV9|14
CASSVGKGDYGYTF
>NA|TRBV5-1|12
CASSTGGTEAFF
>NA|TRBV7-7|15
CASSPGTGGRQTQYF
>NA|TRBV15|15
CATSRLARGYNEQFF
>NA|TRBV18|14
CASSPGAGTGELFF
>NA|TRBV18|13
CASSQNRGSEQFF
>NA|TRBV18|14
CASSIGATNEKLFF
>NA|TRBV18|14
CASSTGLSSYEQYF
>NA|TRBV5-1|14
CASSLSAGVETQYF
>few|TRBV2|14
CASKGAPSNQPQHF
>NA|TRBV5-6|15
CASHRGAMRNYGYTF
>NA|TRBV27|15
CASSFGQGTYNEQFF
>NA|TRBV11-2|14
CASSSSGRGETQYF
>NA|TRBV5-4|19
CASSAGTSGSLTSYNEQFF
>NA|TRBV7-2|13
CASSLTGYQPQHF
>NA|TRBV18|15
CASSLTQGPNSPLHF
>NA|TRBV6-5|14
CASRSPGERNIQYF